This T cell receptor (beta chain) was sequenced for a study of cytomegalovirus exposure and HLA in healthy donors. About the research overall: From roughly 180 million T cells, an earlier analysis saw roughly 100 million unique TCR beta sequences.

Use of 60 Vbeta and 13 Jbeta primers characterized the PCR. The protocol was immunoSEQ multiplex PCR, while the TCRdb copy is restricted to in-frame clones and leaves out a portion. The table has roughly 190,000 clones, approximately 70% seen once. As to this clone: The antigen remains undetermined.

Study-wide findings and caveats: According to the study, roughly 160 TCR beta chains were cytomegalovirus-associated. Three CMV-associated chains were confirmed in vitro to be specific for CMV antigens.

The donors, nominally healthy at sampling, likely had unrecorded immune exposures. CDR3 length: 17 residues. V was pared by 3 bases and J by 3 bases, with 11 bases of the junction left unmatched. Per germline, CDR1 MNHNS and CDR2 SASEGT. The source of this sequence is a woman aged 25 to 39 in good health and CMV-seropositive. The chain has TRBV6-1 and TRBJ2-1; 7 bases fit TRBD2. The sample taken for sequencing was PBMCs. For the CDR3, the DNA is TGTGCCAGCAGTGAGGTCGTTCTAGCGGCAGTCTACAATGAGCAGTTCTTC. Translating gives CASSEVVLAAVYNEQFF.